This entry features one T cell receptor beta chain sequence. As yet, its antigen is unknown. The data belong to a study of early T cells in non-severe SARS-CoV-2 infection. Study overall: Unpaired chains resulted from sequencing bulk RNA of unsorted whole blood. Study findings and constraints: Private and CD4 specificities were missed by VDJdb matching, which favored anti-spike CD8 responses.

CDR1 and CDR2 from the germline V gene are SGHAT and FQDESV (reference sequence). Trimming took 5 bases from V and 0 from J, leaving 10 bases between them. The CDR3 contains 14 residues. Researchers tagged individual cDNA molecules with unique molecular identifiers. TCRdb recomputed calls from the 5' RACE reads with MiXCR, one row per CDR3 protein. This table has about 71,000 distinct CDR3 sequences, 12% to 15% appearing once. The sequenced sample consisted of whole blood. The rearrangement uses TRBV11-1 and TRBJ2-5, with TRBD2 as a possible D gene (6 bases). This TCR was sampled from an adult who was a healthcare worker with PCR-confirmed SARS-CoV-2 infection or an uninfected control (not recorded which). The CDR3 loop is CASSLRDYQETQYF. The CDR3 region has the DNA TGTGCCAGCAGCCTCCGGGACTACCAAGAGACCCAGTACTTC.